These 30 T cell receptor beta chains were all obtained from the same sample, sequenced in a study of control samples from healthy donors and cancer patients. The repertoire was sequenced with immunoSEQ multiplex PCR; TCRdb's copy has only in-frame clones and lacks some. Among tens of thousands of clones, 89% were seen once, and the ten largest hold around 5.1%. The sequenced sample consisted of blood. These receptors were obtained from a man in his fifties or sixties in good health.

The chain links TRBV5-1 to TRBJ2-3, with D tentatively TRBD2 (6 bases). Germline V gene data show CDR1 as SGHRS and CDR2 as YFSETQ. Trimming took 4 bases from V and 4 from J, leaving 25 bases between them. The CDR3 is 18 amino acids. DNA of the CDR3: TGCGCCAGCAGCCTAGGAAGACCGGGACTCGGAGGTCCAGATACGCAGTATTTT. It codes for CASSLGRPGLGGPDTQYF.

The chain employs TRBV5-1 and TRBJ2-2, with TRBD1 matching over 8 bases. The V gene's germline CDR1 is SGHRS and CDR2 YFSETQ. The CDR3 is 17 residues long. With 0 bases clipped from V and 7 bases from J, the junction kept 11 bases outside the gene matches. The CDR3 DNA is TGCGCCAGCAGCTTGGGACAGGGGTCCTTGGTTTACGGGGAGCTGTTTTTT. It specifies CASSLGQGSLVYGELFF. Full variable domain (outside the CDR3, taken from reference TRBV5-1 and TRBJ2-2): KAGVTQTPRYLIKTRGQQVTLSCSPISGHRSVSWYQQTPGQGLQFLFEYFSETQRNKGNFPGRFSGRQFSNSRSEMNVSTLELGDSALYLCASSLGQGSLVYGELFFGEGSRLTVL.

The DNA of the CDR3 is TGTGCCAGCAGTATCTCTGGAAACACCATATATTTT. Residues: CASSISGNTIYF. The rearrangement links TRBV25-1 to TRBJ1-3; D unresolved. The CDR3 is 12 amino acids. V lost 5 bases and J lost 0, with 2 bases in between. Germline lookup yields CDR1 MGHDK and CDR2 SYGVNS.

The chain couples TRBV6-4 to TRBJ1-4; D unresolved. This CDR3 contains 13 residues. Per germline, CDR1 MRHNA and CDR2 SNTAGT. V shed 3 bases and J shed 10 bases, with 12 bases lying between them. CDR3 sequence reads: CASSDQAGGKLFF. Here the CDR3 DNA reads TGTGCCAGCAGTGATCAGGCGGGTGGAAAACTGTTTTTT.

This chain links TRBV3-1 (or the pseudogene TRBV3-2) with TRBJ1-3; D is ambiguous. V shed 2 bases and J shed 5 bases, with 10 bases lying between them. The CDR3 is 14 residues long. CDR1 is LGHDT, CDR2 YNNKEL, per germline (reference sequence). The CDR3 is CASSQIEGRNTIYF. CDR3 nucleotides: TGTGCCAGCAGCCAAATAGAGGGCAGAAACACCATATATTTT.

The chain joins TRBV5-6 to TRBJ1-2, with 7 bases fitting TRBD1. With 5 bases clipped from V and 4 bases from J, the junction kept 8 bases outside the gene matches. This CDR3 is built from 14 residues. Germline V gene sequence: CDR1 SGHDT, CDR2 YYEEEE. CDR3 DNA: TGTGCCAGCAGACCTACAGGGGCGGCCTATGGCTACACCTTC. This translates into CASRPTGAAYGYTF.

The chain employs TRBV25-1 and TRBJ2-5; D call uncertain. This CDR3 comprises 12 residues. Germline-derived CDR1 and CDR2 are MGHDK and SYGVNS. Trimming removed 3 bases at V and 4 bases at J, with 6 bases between. In DNA form, the CDR3 reads TGTGCCAGCAGTGATTTCGGAGAGACCCAGTACTTC. As protein: CASSDFGETQYF.

The CDR3 sequence: CASSQVGWASGTYEQYF. The CDR3 bases are TGTGCCAGCAGCCAAGTGGGTTGGGCTAGCGGAACCTACGAGCAGTACTTC. The rearrangement links TRBV3-1 (or the pseudogene TRBV3-2) to TRBJ2-7, with 7 nucleotides matching TRBD2. The CDR3 contains 17 residues. The germline V gene encodes CDR1 LGHDT and CDR2 YNNKEL (reference sequence). After removal of 1 base from V and 2 bases from J, the junction contained 11 bases not matched to a gene.

This clone was detected only once. The J gene is TRBJ2-5, the V gene TRBV29-1; D remains unclear. The CDR3 is made up of 12 amino acids. CDR1 SQVTM and CDR2 ANQGSEA come from the germline V gene. The V and J ends lost 3 bases and 5 bases respectively, with 10 bases between them. The CDR3 protein is CSVEIGSETQYF. The CDR3, as DNA: TGCAGCGTTGAGATCGGGTCGGAGACCCAGTACTTC.

The genes are TRBV5-1 and TRBJ2-5; TRBD2 is a possible D gene (5 bases). Trimming took off 4 bases at V and 9 bases at J, with 10 bases between the two ends. Germline V CDR1 and CDR2: SGHRS, YFSETQ. The CDR3 is 11 amino acids. In nucleotides, the CDR3 is TGCGCCAGCAGCGAGACGGAGGCCCAGTACTTC. Its translation: CASSETEAQYF.

The V gene is TRBV5-1, the J gene TRBJ2-2; 8 bases are shared with TRBD1. The CDR3 has 13 residues. V lost 4 bases and J lost 7; bases outside the gene matches: 3. CDR1 SGHRS and CDR2 YFSETQ come from the germline V gene. CDR3 nucleotide sequence: TGCGCCAGCAGCAGACAGGGGAGCGGGGAGCTGTTTTTT. It yields the protein CASSRQGSGELFF.

V gene TRBV6-1 combines with J gene TRBJ2-1; 7 positions agree with TRBD2. Trimming cost V 2 bases and J 12 bases; bases outside gene matches: 7. The germline gives CDR1 MNHNS, CDR2 SASEGT. The CDR3 is 13 amino acids. CDR3 sequence: CASSETSEARQFF. The CDR3 coding sequence is TGTGCCAGCAGTGAAACTAGCGAGGCCCGGCAGTTCTTC.

The V and J genes are TRBV5-6 and TRBJ2-1; unclear D gene. CDR3 length: 15 amino acids. The germline V gene has CDR1 SGHDT and CDR2 YYEEEE. Between the trimmed V and J ends, which lost 2 bases and 0 bases, there was a span of 9 bases. CDR3 in DNA: TGTGCCAGCAGCTTTCTACCGAACTCCTACAATGAGCAGTTCTTC. Encoded protein: CASSFLPNSYNEQFF.

This chain links TRBV6-5 with TRBJ2-7; 8 positions match TRBD1. The CDR3 spans 13 residues. Germline V gene sequence: CDR1 MNHEY, CDR2 SVGAGI. Trimming took 5 bases from V and 2 from J; bases not matched to a gene: 2. This chain's CDR3 is CASSRDRPYEQYF. For the CDR3, the DNA is TGTGCCAGCAGTAGGGACAGGCCCTACGAGCAGTACTTC.

This clone turned up a few times. J is TRBJ2-7 and V is TRBV6-5; tentative D call: TRBD2 (7 bases). Trimming stripped 7 bases from V and 1 base from J, with 17 bases between. CDR3 length equals 15 residues. The germline V gene has CDR1 MNHEY and CDR2 SVGAGI. The CDR3 coding sequence is TGTGCCAGCACTCCTGCGGGGGCCACATCCTACGAGCAGTACTTC. Translating it yields CASTPAGATSYEQYF.

V is TRBV5-8 and J is TRBJ2-2; a possible D gene is TRBD1 (5 bases). Trimming pared 3 bases from V and 3 bases from J, leaving 9 bases between. This CDR3 spans 14 amino acids. Germline V lookup: CDR1 SGHTS, CDR2 YDEGEE. CDR3 protein: CASSSQGYTGELFF. The CDR3 DNA follows: TGTGCCAGCAGCTCGCAGGGCTACACCGGGGAGCTGTTTTTT.

This chain connects TRBV6-4 to TRBJ1-1, with D hard to call. Per germline, CDR1 MRHNA and CDR2 SNTAGT. The CDR3 is 17 amino acids. Trimming removed 0 bases at V and 2 bases at J, with 16 bases between. The DNA of the CDR3 is TGTGCCAGCAGTGACTCCTACATACCGATGAATAACACTGAAGCTTTCTTT. As protein: CASSDSYIPMNNTEAFF.

The chain is built from TRBV6-6 and TRBJ1-1, with TRBD1 as a possible D gene (6 bases). The CDR3 sequence is 14 residues long. Looked up from germline, CDR1 is MNHNY and CDR2 is SVGAGI (reference sequence). V was pared by 2 bases and J by 5 bases, with 12 bases between. Here the CDR3 reads CASSYSEGVTEAFF. The CDR3 DNA reads as TGTGCCAGCAGTTACAGTGAGGGGGTTACTGAAGCTTTCTTT.

The V call is TRBV10-3, the J call TRBJ2-1, with a weak D call TRBD1 (6 bases). Trimming shortened V by 6 bases and J by 6 bases, and 12 bases separated the two germline ends. Germline lookup yields CDR1 ENHRY and CDR2 SYGVKD. There are 13 residues in the CDR3. The DNA for the CDR3 is TGTGCCATCAGCCCCCCGGACAGCAATGAGCAGTTCTTC. It encodes CAISPPDSNEQFF.

The V gene is TRBV10-2, the J gene TRBJ1-3; D gene uncertain. The CDR3 spans 20 residues. The V and J ends lost 0 bases and 0 bases respectively, with 21 bases between them. In germline, CDR1 is WSHSY, CDR2 SAAADI. The CDR3 DNA follows: TGCGCCAGCAGTGAGTCTAGCCGCTATCTCGGATACCCCTCTGGAAACACCATATATTTT. Encoded protein: CASSESSRYLGYPSGNTIYF.

This sequence joins TRBV7-2 and TRBJ1-1; D call uncertain. This CDR3 contains 14 residues. The germline gives CDR1 SGHTA, CDR2 FQGNSA. Trimming left V 2 bases short and J 2 bases short, with 9 bases between. CDR3 in amino acids: CASSLPLGNTEAFF. CDR3 nucleotides: TGTGCCAGCAGCTTACCTTTGGGAAACACTGAAGCTTTCTTT.

The chain has TRBV19 and TRBJ1-1; D not certain. The CDR3 is 13 amino acids. Germline CDR1 LNHDA, CDR2 SQIVND (reference sequence). Trimming pared 3 bases from V and 6 bases from J, leaving 11 bases between. CDR3 protein: CASSIQQSAEAFF. The CDR3 bases are TGTGCCAGTAGTATTCAACAGAGTGCTGAAGCTTTCTTT.

The chain joins TRBV19 to TRBJ1-6; 7 nucleotides match TRBD1. Germline CDR1 and CDR2: LNHDA and SQIVND (reference sequence). V lost 7 bases, J lost 7 bases, and 7 bases stayed unmatched. The CDR3 extends over 14 amino acids. The CDR3 spells CASTPGTANSPLHF. The CDR3, as DNA: TGTGCCAGTACCCCCGGGACAGCAAATTCACCCCTCCACTTT.

The J gene is TRBJ2-7, the V gene TRBV6-1, with 9 nucleotides matching TRBD1. CDR1 MNHNS and CDR2 SASEGT come from the germline V gene. V shed 3 bases, J shed 2 bases, and the junction held 8 bases outside the gene matches. The CDR3 is made up of 16 amino acids. This chain's CDR3 is CASSDRTRQGAYEQYF. CDR3 coding DNA: TGTGCCAGCAGTGATAGGACTCGACAGGGGGCCTACGAGCAGTACTTC.

The V and J genes are TRBV5-8 and TRBJ1-1, with TRBD1 matching over 8 bases. Germline V lookup: CDR1 SGHTS, CDR2 YDEGEE. Unmatched junction bases numbered 7, after V lost 3 bases and J lost 3 bases. This CDR3 comprises 15 residues. The CDR3 DNA sequence: TGTGCCAGCAGCTCCGGACAGGGCTCTCACACTGAAGCTTTCTTT. Its protein is CASSSGQGSHTEAFF.

The chain joins TRBV25-1 to TRBJ1-1; D might be TRBD1 (5 bases). Germline V gives CDR1 MGHDK, CDR2 SYGVNS. The CDR3 contains 11 residues. V dropped 3 bases and J dropped 8 bases, with 7 bases sitting between them. The CDR3 spells CASSEGREAFF. DNA for the CDR3: TGTGCCAGCAGTGAGGGACGGGAAGCTTTCTTT.

The gene calls are TRBV11-3 and TRBJ2-5, with 10 positions matching TRBD2. V shed 5 bases, J shed 2 bases, and the junction held 5 bases outside the gene matches. The CDR3 runs to 15 residues. Germline V lookup: CDR1 SGHNT, CDR2 YENEEA. The CDR3 DNA follows: TGTGCCAGCAGCCCATATAGCGGGGGGCAAGAGACCCAGTACTTC. Amino acids: CASSPYSGGQETQYF.

The J gene is TRBJ1-6, the V gene TRBV30; D perhaps matches TRBD1 (5 bases). Germline V gene data show CDR1 as GTSNPN and CDR2 as SVGIG (reference sequence). Trimming took off 0 bases at V and 9 bases at J, with 15 bases between the two ends. The CDR3 runs to 15 residues. CDR3 DNA sequence: TGTGCCTGGAGTGTACGGGGGGTTCAGGGTTCACCCCTCCACTTT. Protein: CAWSVRGVQGSPLHF.

V usage is TRBV6-6 and J usage is TRBJ2-5; 7 nucleotides align to TRBD1. CDR1 is MNHNY, CDR2 SVGAGI, per germline (reference sequence). V lost 6 bases to trimming and J lost 4 bases; unmatched junction nucleotides: 11. The CDR3 is 15 amino acids. The CDR3 DNA reads as TGTGCCAGCAGCCGGGACAGCAGCCCCCCAGAGACCCAGTACTTC. This encodes CASSRDSSPPETQYF.

This rearrangement joins TRBV29-1 to TRBJ1-1; 9 positions match TRBD1. CDR3 length: 15 amino acids. V lost 5 bases to trimming and J lost 1 base; unmatched junction nucleotides: 8. Germline lookup yields CDR1 SQVTM and CDR2 ANQGSEA. CDR3 coding DNA: TGCAGCGTTCGCCCCGGACAGGGGAGGAACACTGAAGCTTTCTTT. Amino acids: CSVRPGQGRNTEAFF.